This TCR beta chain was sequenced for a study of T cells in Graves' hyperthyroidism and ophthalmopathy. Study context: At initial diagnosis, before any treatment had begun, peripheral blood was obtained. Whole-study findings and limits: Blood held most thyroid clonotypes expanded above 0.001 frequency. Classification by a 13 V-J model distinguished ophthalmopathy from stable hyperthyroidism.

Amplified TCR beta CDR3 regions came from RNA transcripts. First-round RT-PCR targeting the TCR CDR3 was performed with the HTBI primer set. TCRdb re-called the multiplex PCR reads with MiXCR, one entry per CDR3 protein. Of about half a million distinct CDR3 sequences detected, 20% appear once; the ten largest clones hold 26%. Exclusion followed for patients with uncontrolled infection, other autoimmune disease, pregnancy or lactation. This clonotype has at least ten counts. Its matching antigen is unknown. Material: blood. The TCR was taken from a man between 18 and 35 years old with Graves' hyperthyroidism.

CDR3 amino acids: CASSPNHTANTEAFF. The CDR3 DNA reads TGTGCCAGCAGCCCGAACCATACAGCCAACACTGAAGCTTTCTTT. V usage is TRBV11-3 and J usage is TRBJ1-1; no reliable D call. The V gene's germline CDR1 is SGHNT and CDR2 YENEEA. The CDR3 loop spans 15 amino acids. V lost 5 bases and J 2 bases, leaving 15 bases between the germline ends.